This TCR beta chain was found in a study of siplizumab effects on memory and regulatory T cells. CDR1 is SGHVS and CDR2 is FQNEAQ in the germline V gene. The CDR3 covers 17 residues. The V gene lost 2 bases and the J gene lost 1 base, with 15 bases spanning the gap. Study observations and caveats: Roughly 75-96% of proliferating clones (CD4+ or CD8+) could not be assigned a naive or memory phenotype. Alloreactive CD4+ clones that could be mapped were on average roughly 69% Treg-derived with siplizumab, against less than 30% in controls. Memory cells seemed less diverse than naive T cells, which also seemed major contributors to the alloresponse.

Details on this clone: Antigen specificity is unknown.

Clones were sequenced by immunoSEQ multiplex PCR, and TCRdb holds only the in-frame ones, with some missing. The sample yields some 120,000 clones, about 95% seen once. This receptor was identified in a human donor in good health. Sequences were obtained from non-Treg CD4+ T cells sorted from blood. The chain combines TRBV7-8 with TRBJ2-1; perhaps TRBD2 as D (5 bases). CDR3 DNA sequence: TGTGCCAGCAGCTTAATAAGACCCGGGATTTCCTACAATGAGCAGTTCTTC. As protein: CASSLIRPGISYNEQFF.